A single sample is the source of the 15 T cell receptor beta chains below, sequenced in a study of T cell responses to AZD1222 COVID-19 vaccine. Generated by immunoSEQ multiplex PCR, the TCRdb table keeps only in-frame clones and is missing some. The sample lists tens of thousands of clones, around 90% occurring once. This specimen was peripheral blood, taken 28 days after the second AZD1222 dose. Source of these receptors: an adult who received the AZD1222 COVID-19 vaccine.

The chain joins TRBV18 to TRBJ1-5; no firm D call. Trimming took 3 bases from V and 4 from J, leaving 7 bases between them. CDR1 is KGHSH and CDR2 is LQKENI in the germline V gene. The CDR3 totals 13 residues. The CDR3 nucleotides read TGTGCCAGCTCACCGGGTCAGAATCAGCCCCAGCATTTT. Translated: CASSPGQNQPQHF.

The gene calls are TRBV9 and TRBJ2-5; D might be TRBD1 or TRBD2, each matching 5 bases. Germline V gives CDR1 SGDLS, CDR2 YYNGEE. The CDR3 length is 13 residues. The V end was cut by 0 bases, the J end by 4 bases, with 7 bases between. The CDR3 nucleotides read TGTGCCAGCAGCGTAGCGGGGCGAGAGACCCAGTACTTC. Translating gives CASSVAGRETQYF. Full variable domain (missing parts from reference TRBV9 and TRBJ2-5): DSGVTQTPKHLITATGQRVTLRCSPRSGDLSVYWYQQSLDQGLQFLIQYYNGEERAKGNILERFSAQQFPDLHSELNLSSLELGDSALYFCASSVAGRETQYFGPGTRLLVL.

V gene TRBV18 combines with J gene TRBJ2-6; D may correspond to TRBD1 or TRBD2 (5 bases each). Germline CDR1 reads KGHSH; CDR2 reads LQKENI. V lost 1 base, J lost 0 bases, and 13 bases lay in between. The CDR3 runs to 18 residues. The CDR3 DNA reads TGTGCCAGCTCACCACGATCGGGGCCTAGCTCTGGGGCCAACGTCCTGACTTTC. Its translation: CASSPRSGPSSGANVLTF.

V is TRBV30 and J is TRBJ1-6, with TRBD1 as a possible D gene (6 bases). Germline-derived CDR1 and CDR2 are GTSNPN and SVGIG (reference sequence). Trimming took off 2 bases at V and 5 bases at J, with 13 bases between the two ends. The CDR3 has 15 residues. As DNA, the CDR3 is TGTGCCTGGAGTACCACAGGGACCGATAATTCACCCCTCCACTTT. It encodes CAWSTTGTDNSPLHF.

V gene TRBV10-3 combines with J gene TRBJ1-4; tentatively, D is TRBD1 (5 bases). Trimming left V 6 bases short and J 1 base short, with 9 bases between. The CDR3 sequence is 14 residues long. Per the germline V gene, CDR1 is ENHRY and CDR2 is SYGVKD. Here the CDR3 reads CAIRDDRTNEKLFF. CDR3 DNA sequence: TGTGCCATCAGAGACGACAGAACTAATGAAAAACTGTTTTTT.

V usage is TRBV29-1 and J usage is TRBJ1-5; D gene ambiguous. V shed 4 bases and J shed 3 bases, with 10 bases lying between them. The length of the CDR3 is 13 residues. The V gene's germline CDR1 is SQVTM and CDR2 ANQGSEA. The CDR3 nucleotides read TGCAGCGTTGTAGAGAGCCTCAATCAGCCCCAGCATTTT. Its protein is CSVVESLNQPQHF.

CDR3 residues: CSAYGWETQYF. CDR3 in DNA: TGCAGTGCCTACGGTTGGGAGACCCAGTACTTC. J is TRBJ2-5 and V is TRBV20-1; D gene unclear. This CDR3 is built from 11 residues. V lost 6 bases and J 5 bases, leaving 10 bases between the germline ends. Germline V gives CDR1 DFQATT, CDR2 SNEGSKA (reference sequence).

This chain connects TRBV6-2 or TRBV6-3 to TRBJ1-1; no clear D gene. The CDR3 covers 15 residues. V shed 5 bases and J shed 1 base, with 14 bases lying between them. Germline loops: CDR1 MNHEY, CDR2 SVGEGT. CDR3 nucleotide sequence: TGTGCCAGCAGTAGGGCGGACGGATCGAACACTGAAGCTTTCTTT. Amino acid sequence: CASSRADGSNTEAFF.

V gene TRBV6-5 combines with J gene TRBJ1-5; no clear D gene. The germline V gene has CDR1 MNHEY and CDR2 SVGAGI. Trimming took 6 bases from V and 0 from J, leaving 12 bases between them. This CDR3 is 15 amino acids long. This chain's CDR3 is CASRAPGNSNQPQHF. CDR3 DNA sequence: TGTGCCAGCAGAGCCCCTGGGAATAGCAATCAGCCCCAGCATTTT.

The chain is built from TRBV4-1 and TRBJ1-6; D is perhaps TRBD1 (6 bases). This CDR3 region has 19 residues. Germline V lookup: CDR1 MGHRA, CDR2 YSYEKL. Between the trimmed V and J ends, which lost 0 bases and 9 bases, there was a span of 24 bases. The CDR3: CASSQDVGSIGGAGSPLHF. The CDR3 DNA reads TGCGCCAGCAGCCAAGATGTGGGCTCAATTGGGGGCGCGGGTTCACCCCTCCACTTT.

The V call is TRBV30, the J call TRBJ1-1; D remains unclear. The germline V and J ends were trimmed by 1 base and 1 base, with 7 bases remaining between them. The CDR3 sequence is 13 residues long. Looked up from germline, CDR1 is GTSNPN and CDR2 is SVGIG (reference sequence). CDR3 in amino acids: CAWSGSTNTEAFF. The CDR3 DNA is TGTGCCTGGAGTGGGTCGACGAACACTGAAGCTTTCTTT.

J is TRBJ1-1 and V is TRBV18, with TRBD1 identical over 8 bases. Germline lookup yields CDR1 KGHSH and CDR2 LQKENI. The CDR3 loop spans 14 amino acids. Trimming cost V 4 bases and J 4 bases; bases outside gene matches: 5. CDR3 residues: CASSLGQGSTEAFF. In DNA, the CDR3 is TGTGCCAGCTCACTTGGACAGGGAAGCACTGAAGCTTTCTTT.

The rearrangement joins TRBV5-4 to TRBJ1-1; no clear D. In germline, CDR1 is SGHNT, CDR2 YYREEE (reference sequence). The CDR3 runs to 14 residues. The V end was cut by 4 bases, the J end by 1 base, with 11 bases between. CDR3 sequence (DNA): TGTGCCAGCAGCGCCGGCCTTTCGAACACTGAAGCTTTCTTT. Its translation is CASSAGLSNTEAFF. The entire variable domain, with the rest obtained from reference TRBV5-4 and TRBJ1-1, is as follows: ETGVTQSPTHLIKTRGQQVTLRCSSQSGHNTVSWYQQALGQGPQFIFQYYREEENGRGNFPPRFSGLQFPNYSSELNVNALELDDSALYLCASSAGLSNTEAFFGQGTRLTVV.

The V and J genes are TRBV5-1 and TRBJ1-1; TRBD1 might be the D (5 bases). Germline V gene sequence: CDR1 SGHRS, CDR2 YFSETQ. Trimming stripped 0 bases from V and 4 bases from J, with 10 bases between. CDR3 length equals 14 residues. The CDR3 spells CASSLEPRGTEAFF. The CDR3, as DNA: TGCGCCAGCAGCTTGGAACCGAGGGGCACTGAAGCTTTCTTT.

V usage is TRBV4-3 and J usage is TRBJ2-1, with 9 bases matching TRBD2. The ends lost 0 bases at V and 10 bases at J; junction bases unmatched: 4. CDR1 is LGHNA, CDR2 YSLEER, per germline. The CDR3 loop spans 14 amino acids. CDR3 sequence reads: CASSQDPGTSEQFF. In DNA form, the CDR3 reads TGCGCCAGCAGCCAAGACCCCGGGACTAGCGAGCAGTTCTTC.